This is a list of T cell receptor beta chains from one sample in a study of T-cell reconstitution after alpha-beta-depleted transplantation in children. TCRdb re-called the PCR reads through MiXCR, storing one row per CDR3 protein. Among a few hundred thousand distinct CDR3 sequences listed, approximately 13% were seen once. The sequencing used PBMCs, mostly from graft donor cells, collected 360 days after TCRalphabeta/CD19-depleted stem cell transplant. The receptors derive from a male patient aged 5 to 17 who had a stem cell transplant for acute myeloid leukemia, so the T cells may come from the graft donor. Both conserved end residues are part of each CDR3. A D gene is named only where the DNA matches it firmly. Clone size appears in some rows only: once, few, many, or a class for an expanded clone.

j_call	v_call	d_call	clone_size	cdr3_aa	cdr3_nt
TRBJ1-2	TRBV29-1	.	few	CSVEYGYGYTF	TGCAGCGTTGAGTATGGGTATGGCTACACCTTC
TRBJ2-3	TRBV28	TRBD2	many	CASSLSTSGIIDTQYF	TGTGCCAGCAGTTTATCCACTAGCGGGATAATAGATACGCAGTATTTT
TRBJ2-1	TRBV5-1	TRBD2	.	CASSFAVAGGFDEQFF	TGCGCCAGCAGCTTCGCAGTAGCGGGAGGGTTCGATGAGCAGTTCTTC
TRBJ1-5	TRBV27	TRBD1	few	CASSPGTADQPQHF	TGTGCCAGCAGTCCCGGGACAGCCGATCAGCCCCAGCATTTT
TRBJ2-6	TRBV2	.	few	CATTRGTDRPSGANVLTF	TGTGCCACCACCAGGGGCACCGACAGGCCATCTGGGGCCAACGTCCTGACTTTC
TRBJ1-2	TRBV28	.	few	CASSSPAVGQGGYGYTF	TGTGCCAGCAGTTCCCCGGCCGTGGGCCAGGGAGGCTATGGCTACACCTTC
TRBJ2-1	TRBV5-1	TRBD2	.	CASRRERGYNEQFF	TGCGCCAGCAGGAGGGAGCGGGGGTACAATGAGCAGTTCTTC
TRBJ2-1	TRBV6-2/TRBV6-3	TRBD2	many	CASRRLEVAGPSYNEQFF	TGTGCCAGCCGACGACTAGAGGTAGCGGGACCTTCCTACAATGAGCAGTTCTTC
TRBJ2-7	TRBV6-5	TRBD1	many	CASSYRDRGKYEQYF	TGTGCCAGCAGTTACCGGGACAGGGGCAAGTACGAGCAGTACTTC
TRBJ2-7	TRBV14	TRBD2	.	CASSPQGLAVNEQYF	TGTGCCAGCAGCCCACAGGGACTAGCAGTTAACGAGCAGTACTTC
TRBJ2-2	TRBV6-2/TRBV6-3	TRBD1	.	CASNDRGPWELFF	TGTGCCAGCAACGACAGGGGGCCCTGGGAGCTGTTTTTT
TRBJ2-2	TRBV5-1	TRBD2	.	CASSRGLAGNTGELFF	TGCGCCAGCAGCCGGGGCCTAGCGGGCAACACCGGGGAGCTGTTTTTT
TRBJ2-1	TRBV3-1	.	many	CASSLTDGGNEQFF	TGTGCCAGCAGCCTAACGGATGGGGGAAATGAGCAGTTCTTC
TRBJ2-1	TRBV6-2/TRBV6-3	TRBD2	.	CASSYSIGLAGGWSYNEQFF	TGTGCCAGCAGTTACTCTATCGGACTAGCGGGAGGTTGGTCCTACAATGAGCAGTTCTTC
TRBJ2-5	TRBV21-1	.	.	CASSKARGADETQYF	TGTGCCAGCAGCAAAGCAAGGGGCGCGGATGAGACCCAGTACTTC
TRBJ2-5	TRBV6-5	.	many	CASSYLGGIGETQYF	TGTGCCAGCAGTTACTTGGGGGGCATTGGGGAGACCCAGTACTTC
TRBJ1-2	TRBV18	TRBD1	.	CASSPTDRVPLGYTF	TGTGCCAGCTCACCAACTGACAGGGTCCCGCTTGGCTACACCTTC
TRBJ1-3	TRBV20-1	TRBD1	.	CSASLTGAFSGNTIYF	TGCAGTGCTAGCCTGACAGGGGCCTTCTCTGGAAACACCATATATTTT
TRBJ2-1	TRBV11-1	TRBD2	few	CASSALLAAAYNEQFF	TGTGCCAGCAGCGCCCTCCTAGCGGCTGCCTACAATGAGCAGTTCTTC
TRBJ2-3	TRBV7-3	.	many	CASSPQGTDTQYF	TGTGCCAGCAGCCCGCAGGGCACAGATACGCAGTATTTT
TRBJ2-5	TRBV28	TRBD2	many	CASSPLPGLAGGGETQYF	TGTGCCAGCAGCCCTCTACCGGGACTAGCGGGAGGAGGAGAGACCCAGTACTTC
TRBJ2-3	TRBV29-1	.	many	CSVVTMAGTSTDTQYF	TGCAGCGTTGTGACGATGGCGGGAACTAGCACAGATACGCAGTATTTT
TRBJ2-3	TRBV6-5	.	few	CASSYELWQGGMKQYF	TGTGCCAGCAGTTATGAGTTATGGCAGGGCGGGATGAAGCAGTATTTT
TRBJ2-1	TRBV5-1	.	.	CASSSGAFGSNEQFF	TGCGCCAGCAGCTCCGGCGCGTTTGGTTCCAATGAGCAGTTCTTC
TRBJ2-7	TRBV6-2/TRBV6-3	TRBD2	many	CASSLTSGSTYEQYF	TGTGCCAGCAGTTTGACTAGCGGGAGCACCTACGAGCAGTACTTC
TRBJ2-5	TRBV3-1	TRBD2	.	CASSQDLGGGRVGRQETQYF	TGTGCCAGCAGCCAAGATCTTGGGGGAGGGAGGGTTGGGCGCCAAGAGACCCAGTACTTC
TRBJ1-3	TRBV28	TRBD1	.	CASSLKGAAGNTIYF	TGTGCCAGCAGTTTAAAGGGGGCGGCTGGAAACACCATATATTTT
TRBJ2-4	TRBV7-2	.	many	CASSLAGTDLQYF	TGTGCCAGCAGCTTAGCGGGTACCGATCTTCAGTACTTC
TRBJ2-5	TRBV11-2	.	many	CASRKLTQETQYF	TGTGCCAGCAGGAAACTAACCCAAGAGACCCAGTACTTC
TRBJ2-3	TRBV10-3	TRBD2	.	CAISDLQREYGGTDTQYF	TGTGCCATCAGTGACCTTCAGCGGGAGTACGGGGGGACAGATACGCAGTATTTT
TRBJ2-7	TRBV6-5	.	many	CASLDRYYEQYF	TGTGCCAGCCTCGACAGGTACTACGAGCAGTACTTC
TRBJ1-1	TRBV12-3/TRBV12-4	.	few	CASSLGGPRELTEAFF	TGTGCCAGCAGTTTAGGCGGACCCAGGGAACTTACTGAAGCTTTCTTT
TRBJ1-2	TRBV10-3	.	.	CAISESARVIGYTF	TGTGCCATCAGTGAGTCGGCCAGGGTGATAGGCTACACCTTC
TRBJ1-1	TRBV3-1	.	many	CASSRKDNTEAFF	TGTGCCAGCAGTCGAAAGGACAACACTGAAGCTTTCTTT
TRBJ2-7	TRBV20-1	TRBD1	few	CSAPLGQVGEQYF	TGCAGTGCCCCCCTGGGACAGGTCGGCGAGCAGTACTTC
TRBJ2-6	TRBV20-1	TRBD1	few	CSAREWDSGGSGANVLTF	TGCAGTGCTAGAGAATGGGACAGTGGGGGCTCTGGGGCCAACGTCCTGACTTTC
TRBJ2-5	TRBV15	TRBD2	few	CATSRDWLAGGVGTQYF	TGTGCCACCAGCAGAGATTGGCTAGCGGGAGGTGTCGGGACCCAGTACTTC
TRBJ2-7	TRBV7-2	TRBD2	few	CASSLRLAVSSYEQYF	TGTGCCAGCAGCCTCAGACTAGCGGTGAGCTCCTACGAGCAGTACTTC
TRBJ2-2	TRBV29-1	.	.	CSVEQGTGELFF	TGCAGCGTTGAACAGGGGACCGGGGAGCTGTTTTTT
TRBJ2-5	TRBV20-1	TRBD2	.	CSAIKGMAGGPKETQYF	TGCAGTGCTATCAAAGGAATGGCGGGAGGGCCCAAAGAGACCCAGTACTTC
TRBJ1-1	TRBV29-1	.	few	CSAEPGAITEAFF	TGCAGCGCGGAACCGGGGGCAATCACTGAAGCTTTCTTT
TRBJ1-3	TRBV6-5	.	.	CASSYSGRHSGNTIYF	TGTGCCAGCAGTTACTCGGGCCGACACTCTGGAAACACCATATATTTT
TRBJ2-7	TRBV4-3	TRBD2	many	CASSLGLAVSYEQYF	TGCGCCAGCAGCCTCGGACTAGCGGTCTCCTACGAGCAGTACTTC
TRBJ1-1	TRBV29-1	.	few	CSVSEGVTEAFF	TGCAGCGTTAGCGAGGGGGTTACTGAAGCTTTCTTT
TRBJ2-3	TRBV6-5	TRBD1	many	CASSSTGGGGMDTQYF	TGTGCCAGCAGTTCAACAGGGGGCGGGGGCATGGATACGCAGTATTTT
TRBJ1-4	TRBV7-2	.	.	CASSLVGQLATNEKLFF	TGTGCCAGCAGCTTAGTTGGGCAACTTGCAACTAATGAAAAACTGTTTTTT
TRBJ2-1	TRBV6-2/TRBV6-3	.	few	CASSYSRGLLGDEQFF	TGTGCCAGCAGTTACTCGAGGGGACTCCTAGGGGATGAGCAGTTCTTC